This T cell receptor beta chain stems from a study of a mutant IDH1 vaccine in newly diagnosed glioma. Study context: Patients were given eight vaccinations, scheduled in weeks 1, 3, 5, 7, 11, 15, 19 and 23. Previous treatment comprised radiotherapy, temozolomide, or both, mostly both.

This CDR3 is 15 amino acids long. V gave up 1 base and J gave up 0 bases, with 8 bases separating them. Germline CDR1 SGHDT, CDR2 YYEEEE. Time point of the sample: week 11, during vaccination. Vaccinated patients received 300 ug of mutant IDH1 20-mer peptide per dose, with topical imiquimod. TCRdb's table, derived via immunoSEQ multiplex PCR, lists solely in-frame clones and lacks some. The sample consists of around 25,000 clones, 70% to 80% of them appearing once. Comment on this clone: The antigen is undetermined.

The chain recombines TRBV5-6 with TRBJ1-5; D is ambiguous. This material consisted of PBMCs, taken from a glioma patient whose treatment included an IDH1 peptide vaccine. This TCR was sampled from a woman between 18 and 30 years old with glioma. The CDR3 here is CASSLFGYSNQPQHF. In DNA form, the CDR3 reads TGTGCCAGCAGCTTGTTTGGGTATAGCAATCAGCCCCAGCATTTT. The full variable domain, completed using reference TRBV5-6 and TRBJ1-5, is DAGVTQSPTHLIKTRGQQVTLRCSPKSGHDTVSWYQQALGQGPQFIFQYYEEEERQRGNFPDRFSGHQFPNYSSELNVNALLLGDSALYLCASSLFGYSNQPQHFGDGTRLSIL.